One and the same sample provided the 15 T cell receptor beta chains below, sequenced in a study of cytomegalovirus exposure and HLA in healthy donors. Both 60 Vbeta primers and 13 Jbeta primers went into the PCR. Profiled with immunoSEQ multiplex PCR; TCRdb holds only in-frame clones, not every one. The sample contains around 45,000 clones, around 68% of which appear only once. The sequenced sample was PBMCs. These receptor sequences come from a man aged 25 to 40 in good health and CMV-seronegative.

The J gene is TRBJ1-3, the V gene TRBV4-2, with D hard to call. Trimming stripped 4 bases from V and 2 bases from J, with 12 bases between. Germline loops: CDR1 LGHNA, CDR2 YNFKEQ. The CDR3 loop spans 15 amino acids. The CDR3 is CASSPELSAGNTIYF. The DNA of the CDR3 is TGTGCCAGCAGCCCGGAGCTGTCCGCTGGAAACACCATATATTTT.

V is TRBV10-3 and J is TRBJ1-2; 8 bases fit TRBD1. Trimming at V came to 11 bases and at J to 7 bases, leaving 9 bases not matched to a gene. The CDR3 is 12 residues long. Germline CDR1 is ENHRY and CDR2 is SYGVKD. CDR3 region: CAYDAGGGGYTF. The DNA for the CDR3 is TGTGCCTATGACGCAGGGGGCGGTGGCTACACCTTC.

The chain combines TRBV7-6 with TRBJ2-7, with 8 bases matching TRBD1. Germline CDR1 SGHVS, CDR2 FNYEAQ. The V and J ends lost 5 bases and 2 bases, in that order; junction bases with no gene match: 8. CDR3 length: 15 residues. The CDR3 here is CASSPRTGLAYEQYF. For the CDR3, the DNA is TGTGCCAGCAGCCCTCGGACAGGGTTGGCCTACGAGCAGTACTTC.

This clone was counted only a few times. The CDR3 DNA is TGTGCCAGTAGTTCCCGGACAGGGGGCTACGAGCAGTACTTC. Protein: CASSSRTGGYEQYF. The chain carries TRBV19 and TRBJ2-7, with 10 bases identical to TRBD1. The CDR3 contains 14 residues. J lost 3 bases, V lost 5 bases, and 4 bases had no gene match. The V gene's germline CDR1 is LNHDA and CDR2 SQIVND (reference sequence).

This clone appeared a few times. The chain joins TRBV5-4 to TRBJ2-5; D remains unclear. Trimming pared 7 bases from V and 1 base from J, leaving 14 bases between. Germline V gene data show CDR1 as SGHNT and CDR2 as YYREEE (reference sequence). The CDR3 spans 14 residues. The CDR3 bases are TGTGCCAGCCAACACGGTGGAGTCCAAGAGACCCAGTACTTC. Translation gives CASQHGGVQETQYF.

This clone is classed as medium-sized (0.01 to 0.1%). For the CDR3, the DNA is TGTGCCAGCAGTGAACTAGCGGGAGGGTACAATGAGCAGTTCTTC. It codes for CASSELAGGYNEQFF. The chain recombines TRBV6-1 with TRBJ2-1, with 12 bases matching TRBD2. After removal of 2 bases from V and 4 bases from J, the junction contained 0 bases not matched to a gene. The CDR3 runs 15 residues. Germline V gives CDR1 MNHNS, CDR2 SASEGT.

This clone has only one observation. The chain links TRBV30 to TRBJ1-2; unclear D gene. This CDR3 comprises 12 residues. Trimming cost V 3 bases and J 2 bases, with 7 bases left between them. Germline V gene data show CDR1 as GTSNPN and CDR2 as SVGIG (reference sequence). The CDR3 DNA sequence: TGTGCCTGGAGGGGCAGAAACTATGGCTACACCTTC. Protein: CAWRGRNYGYTF.

This chain links TRBV6-5 with TRBJ1-2; maybe TRBD1 (5 bases). The CDR3 is 16 amino acids. Per the germline V gene, CDR1 is MNHEY and CDR2 is SVGAGI. V lost 0 bases and J 0 bases, leaving 11 bases between the germline ends. The DNA of the CDR3 is TGTGCCAGCAGTTACTCAAGGTCAGGGCCTAACTATGGCTACACCTTC. It specifies CASSYSRSGPNYGYTF.

The chain combines TRBV2 with TRBJ1-1; D unclear. Germline loops: CDR1 SNHLY, CDR2 FYNNEI. The CDR3 extends over 13 amino acids. V was shortened by 11 bases and J by 1 base, with 14 bases between the two germline ends. The CDR3 sequence is CAHTVEANTEAFF. CDR3 nucleotides: TGTGCCCATACGGTGGAGGCGAACACTGAAGCTTTCTTT.

The chain employs TRBV5-4 and TRBJ2-3; D gene ambiguous. The CDR3 sequence is 15 residues long. With 1 base removed from V and 1 base from J, the gap between germline ends came to 10 bases. The germline V gene has CDR1 SGHNT and CDR2 YYREEE (reference sequence). The CDR3 protein is CASSLFIQGTDTQYF. CDR3 nucleotide sequence: TGTGCCAGCAGCTTGTTTATCCAGGGCACAGATACGCAGTATTTT.

This chain joins TRBV5-1 and TRBJ1-3; D is unresolved. The germline gives CDR1 SGHRS, CDR2 YFSETQ. Trimming took off 4 bases at V and 2 bases at J, with 10 bases between the two ends. This CDR3 is 14 amino acids long. The CDR3 protein is CASSLVQTGNTIYF. As DNA, the CDR3 is TGCGCCAGCAGCCTCGTACAAACTGGAAACACCATATATTTT.

This clone was detected once. V usage is TRBV5-1 and J usage is TRBJ2-7, with TRBD2 matching 8 bases. CDR3 size: 15 residues. V was pared by 1 base and J by 3 bases, with 6 bases of the junction left unmatched. Germline CDR1 is SGHRS and CDR2 is YFSETQ. CDR3 DNA sequence: TGCGCCAGCAGCTTGTCTGGCGGGAGGTTCTACGAGCAGTACTTC. Protein: CASSLSGGRFYEQYF.

CDR3 in amino acids: CATSTSGIYEQYF. The CDR3 region has the DNA TGTGCCACCAGCACCAGCGGGATCTACGAGCAGTACTTC. This chain joins TRBV15 and TRBJ2-5, with TRBD2 matching over 7 bases. The J call is uncertain, as TRBJ2-7 better fits the DNA end. Germline CDR1 is LNHNV and CDR2 is YYDKDF (reference sequence). This CDR3 comprises 13 residues.

In DNA form, the CDR3 reads TGTGCCAGCAGCTGGGACAGAAACATTCAGTACTTC. Protein: CASSWDRNIQYF. The J gene is TRBJ2-4, the V gene TRBV5-4, with 7 bases that match TRBD1. After removal of 3 bases from V and 6 bases from J, the junction contained 0 bases not matched to a gene. The CDR3 length is 12 residues. CDR1 and CDR2 (germline): SGHNT, YYREEE (reference sequence).

This sequence joins TRBV11-2 and TRBJ1-2, with 8 bases lining up with TRBD1. The CDR3 is 13 amino acids. Trimming at V came to 1 base and at J to 8 bases, leaving 3 bases not matched to a gene. Germline V gene sequence: CDR1 SGHAT, CDR2 FQNNGV. The CDR3 DNA reads as TGTGCCAGCAGCTTAGGGACAGGGTTAGGCTACACCTTC. Residues: CASSLGTGLGYTF.